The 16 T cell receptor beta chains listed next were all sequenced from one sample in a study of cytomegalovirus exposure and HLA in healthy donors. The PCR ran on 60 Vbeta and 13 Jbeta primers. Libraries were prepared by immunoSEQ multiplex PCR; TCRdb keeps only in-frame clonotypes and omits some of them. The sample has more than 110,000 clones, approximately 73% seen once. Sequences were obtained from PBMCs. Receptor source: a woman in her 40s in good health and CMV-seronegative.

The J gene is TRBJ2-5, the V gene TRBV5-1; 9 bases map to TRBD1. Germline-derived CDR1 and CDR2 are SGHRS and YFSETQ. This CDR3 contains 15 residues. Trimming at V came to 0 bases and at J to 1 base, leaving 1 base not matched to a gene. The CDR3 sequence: CASSLGTGAQETQYF. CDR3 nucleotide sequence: TGCGCCAGCAGCTTGGGGACAGGGGCCCAAGAGACCCAGTACTTC.

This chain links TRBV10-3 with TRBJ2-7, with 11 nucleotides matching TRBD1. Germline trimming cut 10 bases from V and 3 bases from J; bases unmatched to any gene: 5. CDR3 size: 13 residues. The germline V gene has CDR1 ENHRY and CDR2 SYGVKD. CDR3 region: CATGGQGGYEQYF. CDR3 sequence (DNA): TGTGCCACCGGGGGACAGGGGGGCTACGAGCAGTACTTC.

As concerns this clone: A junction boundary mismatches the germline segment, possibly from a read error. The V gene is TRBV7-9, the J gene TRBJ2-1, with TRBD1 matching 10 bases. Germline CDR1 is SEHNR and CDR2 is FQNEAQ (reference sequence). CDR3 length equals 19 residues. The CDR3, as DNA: TGTTCCAGCAGCTTTTTAGTATCAACCGGGACAGGGGCCGGACGGTGGCAGTTCTTC. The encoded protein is CSSSFLVSTGTGAGRWQFF. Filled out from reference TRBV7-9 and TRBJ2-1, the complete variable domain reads DTGVSQNPRHKITKRGQNVTFRCDPISEHNRLYWYRQTLGQGPEFLTYFQNEAQLEKSRLLSDRFSAERPKGSFSTLEIQRTEQGDSAMYLCSSSFLVSTGTGAGRWQFFGPGTRLTVL.

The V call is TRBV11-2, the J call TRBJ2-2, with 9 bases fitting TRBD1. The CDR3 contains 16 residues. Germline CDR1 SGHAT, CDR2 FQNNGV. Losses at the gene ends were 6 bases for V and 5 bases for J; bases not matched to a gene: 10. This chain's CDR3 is CASRQQGQGKTGELFF. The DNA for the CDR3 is TGTGCCAGCAGACAGCAAGGACAGGGGAAAACCGGGGAGCTGTTTTTT.

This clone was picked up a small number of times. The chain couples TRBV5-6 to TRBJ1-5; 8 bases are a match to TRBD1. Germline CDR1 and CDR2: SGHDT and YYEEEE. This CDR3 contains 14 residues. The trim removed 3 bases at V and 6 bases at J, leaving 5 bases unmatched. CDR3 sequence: CASSYGQGGQPQHF. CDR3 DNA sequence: TGTGCCAGCAGCTATGGACAGGGTGGTCAGCCCCAGCATTTT.

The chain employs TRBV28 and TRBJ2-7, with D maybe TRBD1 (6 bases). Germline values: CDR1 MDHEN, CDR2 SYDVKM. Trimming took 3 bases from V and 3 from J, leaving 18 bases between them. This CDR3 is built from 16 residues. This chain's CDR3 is CASSLSLADSYYEQYV. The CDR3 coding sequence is TGTGCCAGCAGTTTGAGTTTGGCGGACAGTTACTACGAGCAGTACGTC.

As DNA, the CDR3 is TGTGCCAGCAGCTTAGGGCAGGGGGACACTGAAGCTTTCTTT. It specifies CASSLGQGDTEAFF. The chain employs TRBV7-6 and TRBJ1-1, with 7 bases that match TRBD1. Germline V lookup: CDR1 SGHVS, CDR2 FNYEAQ. The V segment lost 1 base and the J segment 3 bases; nucleotides outside the gene matches: 2. The CDR3 has 14 residues.

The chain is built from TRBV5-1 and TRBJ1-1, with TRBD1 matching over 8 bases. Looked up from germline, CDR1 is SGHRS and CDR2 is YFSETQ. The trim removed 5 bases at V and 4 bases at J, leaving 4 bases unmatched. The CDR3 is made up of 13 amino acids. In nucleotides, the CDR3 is TGCGCCAGCAGAAGGACAGGGAGCACTGAAGCTTTCTTT. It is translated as CASRRTGSTEAFF. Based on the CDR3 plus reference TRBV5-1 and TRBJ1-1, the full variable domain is KAGVTQTPRYLIKTRGQQVTLSCSPISGHRSVSWYQQTPGQGLQFLFEYFSETQRNKGNFPGRFSGRQFSNSRSEMNVSTLELGDSALYLCASRRTGSTEAFFGQGTRLTVV.

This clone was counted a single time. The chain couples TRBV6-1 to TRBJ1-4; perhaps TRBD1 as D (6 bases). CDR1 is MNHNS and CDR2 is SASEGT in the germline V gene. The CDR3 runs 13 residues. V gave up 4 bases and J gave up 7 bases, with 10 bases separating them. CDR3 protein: CASSGQGSEKLFF. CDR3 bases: TGTGCCAGCAGTGGGCAGGGGTCTGAAAAACTGTTTTTT.

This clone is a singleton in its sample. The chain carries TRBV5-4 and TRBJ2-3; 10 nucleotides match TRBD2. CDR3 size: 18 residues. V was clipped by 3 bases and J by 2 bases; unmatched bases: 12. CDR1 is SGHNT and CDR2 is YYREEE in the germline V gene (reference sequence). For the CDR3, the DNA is TGTGCCAGCAGCTCCGGCCTTTTACTAGCGGGAACCACAGATACGCAGTATTTT. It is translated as CASSSGLLLAGTTDTQYF.

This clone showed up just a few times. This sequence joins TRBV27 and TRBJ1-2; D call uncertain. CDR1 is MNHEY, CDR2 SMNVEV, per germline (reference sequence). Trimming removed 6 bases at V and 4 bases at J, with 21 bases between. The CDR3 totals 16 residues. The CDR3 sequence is CASSRIRTTGGYGYTF. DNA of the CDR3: TGTGCCAGCAGCCGTATCAGAACCACTGGCGGCTATGGCTACACCTTC.

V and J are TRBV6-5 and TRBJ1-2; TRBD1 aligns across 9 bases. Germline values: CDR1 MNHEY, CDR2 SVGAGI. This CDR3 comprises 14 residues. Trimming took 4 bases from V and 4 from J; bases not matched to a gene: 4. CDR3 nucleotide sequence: TGTGCCAGCAGTTTTACAGGGGGCATCTATGGCTACACCTTC. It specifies CASSFTGGIYGYTF.

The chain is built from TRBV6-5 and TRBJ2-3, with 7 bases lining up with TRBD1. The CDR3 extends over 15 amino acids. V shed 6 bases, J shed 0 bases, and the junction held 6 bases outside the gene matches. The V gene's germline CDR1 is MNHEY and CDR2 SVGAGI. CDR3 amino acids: CASRQGTASTDTQYF. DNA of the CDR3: TGTGCCAGCAGACAGGGGACAGCTAGCACAGATACGCAGTATTTT.

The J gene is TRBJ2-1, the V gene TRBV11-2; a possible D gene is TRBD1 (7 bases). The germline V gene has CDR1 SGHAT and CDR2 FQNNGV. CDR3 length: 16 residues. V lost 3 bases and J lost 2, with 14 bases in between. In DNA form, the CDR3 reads TGTGCCAGCAGCTTGGGCCGCGGGACAGCCTACAATGAGCAGTTCTTC. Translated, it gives CASSLGRGTAYNEQFF.

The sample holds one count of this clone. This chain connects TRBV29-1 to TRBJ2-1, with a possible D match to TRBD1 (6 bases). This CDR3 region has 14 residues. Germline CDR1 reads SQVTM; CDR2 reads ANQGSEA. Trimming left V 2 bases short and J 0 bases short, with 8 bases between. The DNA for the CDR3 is TGCAGCGTTGAACAGGGGAGCTCCTACAATGAGCAGTTCTTC. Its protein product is CSVEQGSSYNEQFF.

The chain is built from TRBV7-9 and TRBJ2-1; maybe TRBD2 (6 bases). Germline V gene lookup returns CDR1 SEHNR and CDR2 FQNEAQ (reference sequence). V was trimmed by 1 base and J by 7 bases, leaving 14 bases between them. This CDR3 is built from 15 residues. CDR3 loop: CASSLGLGASNEQFF. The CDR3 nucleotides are TGTGCCAGCAGCTTAGGACTAGGTGCCAGTAATGAGCAGTTCTTC. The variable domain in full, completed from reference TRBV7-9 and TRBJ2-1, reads DTGVSQNPRHKITKRGQNVTFRCDPISEHNRLYWYRQTLGQGPEFLTYFQNEAQLEKSRLLSDRFSAERPKGSFSTLEIQRTEQGDSAMYLCASSLGLGASNEQFFGPGTRLTVL.